Below are 27 T cell receptor beta chains sequenced from a single sample in a study of T-cell memory formation after mild COVID-19. TCRdb independently ran MiXCR on the 5' RACE reads; one entry per CDR3 protein. The sample records roughly 610,000 distinct CDR3 sequences, roughly 17% being singletons. Sequences were obtained from PBMCs or a T cell subset sorted from them (not recorded which). These receptors all stem from an adult woman who had mild COVID-19 (a few samples of this study predate the infection). Cell type and time point are not known.

This clonotype occurred a few times. The chain uses TRBV4-1 and TRBJ2-2, with TRBD2 identical over 9 bases. CDR3 size: 15 residues. Germline CDR1 and CDR2: MGHRA and YSYEKL. V shed 10 bases and J 0 bases; nucleotides not matched to a gene: 6. The CDR3 DNA reads TGCGCCACCAAGCGGGAGGACACGAACACCGGGGAGCTGTTTTTT. Protein: CATKREDTNTGELFF.

This clonotype has ten or more counts. At one end the junction does not follow the germline gene, possibly because of a read error. The V gene is TRBV12-3 or TRBV12-4, the J gene TRBJ1-3; no firm D call. The CDR3 consists of 12 residues. The CDR3 is CASSLGGNTIYF. CDR3 sequence (DNA): TGTGCCAGCAGCTTAGGAGGAAACACCATATATTTT.

This clonotype was seen more than once but under ten times. The J gene is TRBJ2-1, the V gene TRBV9; D remains ambiguous. V gave up 0 bases and J gave up 8 bases, with 15 bases separating them. Germline V gene data show CDR1 as SGDLS and CDR2 as YYNGEE. This CDR3 spans 15 amino acids. The DNA of the CDR3 is TGTGCCAGCAGCGTAGCTCCTACGATTGTGGATGAGCAGTTCTTC. Protein sequence: CASSVAPTIVDEQFF.

This clonotype was counted many times. This chain uses TRBV20-1 with TRBJ1-6, with a possible D match to TRBD1 (5 bases). This CDR3 has 14 amino acids. CDR1 is DFQATT, CDR2 SNEGSKA, per germline (reference sequence). The V end was cut by 6 bases, the J end by 10 bases, with 19 bases between. Here the CDR3 reads CSASREGLGSPLHF. CDR3 nucleotides: TGCAGTGCCTCCAGGGAAGGATTGGGATCACCCCTCCACTTT.

The chain joins TRBV4-1 to TRBJ2-7; D is perhaps TRBD2 (6 bases). Germline lookup yields CDR1 MGHRA and CDR2 YSYEKL. The CDR3 loop spans 16 amino acids. The ends were cut back, 2 bases at V and 0 bases at J, with 14 bases in the middle. CDR3 in DNA: TGCGCCAGCAGCCAAAGGAGGGACCGGAGCTCCTACGAGCAGTACTTC. Translating gives CASSQRRDRSSYEQYF.

V usage is TRBV12-3 or TRBV12-4 and J usage is TRBJ2-1, with D perhaps TRBD1 or TRBD2 (5 bases each). This CDR3 spans 15 amino acids. Trimming cost V 3 bases and J 1 base, with 10 bases left between them. In DNA, the CDR3 is TGTGCCAGCAGTTTTGGGGGTTTATCCTACAATGAGCAGTTCTTC. It codes for CASSFGGLSYNEQFF.

The rearrangement joins TRBV12-3 or TRBV12-4 to TRBJ2-5; D unclear. The CDR3 consists of 14 residues. V shed 5 bases and J shed 3 bases, with 13 bases lying between them. The CDR3 nucleotides read TGTGCCAGCAGTCCCGGTAGACTTGAAGAGACCCAGTACTTC. Translated, it gives CASSPGRLEETQYF.

J is TRBJ1-2 and V is TRBV7-9; the D gene is possibly TRBD1 (5 bases). This CDR3 is 15 amino acids long. V was pared by 4 bases and J by 3 bases, with 15 bases between. CDR1 is SEHNR and CDR2 is FQNEAQ in the germline V gene (reference sequence). In nucleotides, the CDR3 is TGTGCCAGCAGCTCGCCGGGACTCCAAGACTATGGCTACACCTTC. This codes for CASSSPGLQDYGYTF.

The sample holds a few counts of this clonotype. The V call is TRBV21-1, the J call TRBJ2-3; the table's D gene call, TRBD1, was not cross checked with the DNA. TRBV21-1 is described as a pseudogene. This CDR3 is built from 18 residues. The CDR3 is CASSKSLTGTGSRDTQYF. The CDR3 coding sequence is TGTGCCAGCAGCAAAAGCCTAACCGGGACAGGGTCCCGCGATACGCAGTATTTT.

This clonotype showed up just a few times. The V and J genes are TRBV29-1 and TRBJ2-7; possible D gene TRBD1, 6 bases. Trimming shortened V by 0 bases and J by 0 bases, and 15 bases separated the two germline ends. CDR1 SQVTM and CDR2 ANQGSEA come from the germline V gene. This CDR3 is 16 amino acids long. CDR3 in amino acids: CSVEDMAQGSSYEQYF. CDR3 in DNA: TGCAGCGTTGAAGATATGGCACAGGGTAGCTCCTACGAGCAGTACTTC.

The V call is TRBV27, the J call TRBJ2-7, with 10 bases aligning to TRBD2. Germline CDR1 is MNHEY and CDR2 is SMNVEV (reference sequence). V shed 4 bases, J shed 3 bases, and the junction held 3 bases outside the gene matches. The CDR3 contains 14 residues. The CDR3 region has the DNA TGTGCCAGCAGTTGGACTAGCGGACACTACGAGCAGTACTTC. Translating it yields CASSWTSGHYEQYF.

In its sample, this clonotype was seen a few times. V is TRBV12-3 or TRBV12-4 and J is TRBJ2-2; 11 bases map to TRBD1. J was trimmed by 4 bases and V by 6 bases; bases with no gene match: 4. The CDR3 covers 15 residues. The CDR3 DNA reads TGTGCCAGCAGCGGACAGGGGGCAGGCACCGGGGAGCTGTTTTTT. It yields the protein CASSGQGAGTGELFF.

In its sample, this clonotype was seen once. The chain links TRBV19 to TRBJ2-5; 13 positions agree with TRBD2. Germline-derived CDR1 and CDR2 are LNHDA and SQIVND (reference sequence). CDR3 length: 16 residues. J gave up 5 bases and V 5 bases, and 8 bases lay outside the gene matches. The CDR3 protein is CASSPPTSGRWETQYF. CDR3 DNA sequence: TGTGCCAGTAGTCCCCCGACTAGCGGGAGGTGGGAGACCCAGTACTTC.

There are a few counts of this clonotype. The genes are TRBV12-3 or TRBV12-4 and TRBJ1-5; maybe TRBD1 (6 bases). CDR3 length: 13 amino acids. Between the trimmed V and J ends, which lost 5 bases and 11 bases, there was a span of 16 bases. CDR3: CASSVGRGGSQHF. DNA for the CDR3: TGTGCCAGCAGTGTCGGCCGAGGGGGGTCCCAGCATTTT.

The sample holds a few counts of this clonotype. The chain is built from TRBV4-1 and TRBJ2-4, with D perhaps matching TRBD2 (5 bases). The CDR3 length is 17 residues. Looked up from germline, CDR1 is MGHRA and CDR2 is YSYEKL. Trimming pared 1 base from V and 0 bases from J, leaving 13 bases between. The CDR3, as DNA: TGCGCCAGCAGCCAAGGGGGAGATTCTTTAGCCAAAAACATTCAGTACTTC. This encodes CASSQGGDSLAKNIQYF.

Only a few counts were recorded for this clonotype. The gene calls are TRBV21-1 and TRBJ1-5; the table assigns TRBD1, which was not confirmed against the DNA. TRBV21-1 is described as a pseudogene. The CDR3 is 15 amino acids. Here the CDR3 reads CASTLKGGGNQPQHF. For the CDR3, the DNA is TGTGCCAGCACCCTCAAGGGGGGGGGGAATCAGCCCCAGCATTTT.

In DNA form, the CDR3 reads TGTGCCAGCAGTTTCCCCTCACTAGCGGGGACGGGCACTGAGCAGTTCTTC. Translated: CASSFPSLAGTGTEQFF. V and J are TRBV27 and TRBJ2-1; 10 nucleotides line up with TRBD2. V was pared by 3 bases and J by 9 bases, with 14 bases of the junction left unmatched. This CDR3 region has 17 residues. Germline V gene sequence: CDR1 MNHEY, CDR2 SMNVEV (reference sequence).

This clonotype was recorded a few times. The V and J genes are TRBV12-5 and TRBJ2-2; D may correspond to TRBD1 or TRBD2 (5 bases each). Germline assignment: CDR1 LGHNT and CDR2 FRNRAP. Trimming removed 7 bases from V and 3 bases from J, with 15 bases in between. The CDR3 is 15 amino acids. Here the CDR3 DNA reads TGTGCTAGTGCCTCGGGGACGGGGTACACCGGGGAGCTGTTTTTT. Translation gives CASASGTGYTGELFF.

This clonotype has a count of ten or more. This chain links TRBV18 with TRBJ1-1; no firm D call. Trimming stripped 2 bases from V and 1 base from J, with 5 bases between. The germline V gene has CDR1 KGHSH and CDR2 LQKENI. The CDR3 extends over 13 amino acids. CDR3 residues: CASSPGPNTEAFF. CDR3 DNA: TGTGCCAGCTCACCAGGGCCGAACACTGAAGCTTTCTTT.

This clonotype was recorded at least ten times. The rearrangement joins TRBV7-9 to TRBJ2-3, with a possible D match to TRBD1 (6 bases). This CDR3 has 14 residues. Germline assignment: CDR1 SEHNR and CDR2 FQNEAQ (reference sequence). V lost 5 bases to trimming and J lost 2 bases, with 11 bases between them. CDR3 sequence reads: CASSGQSYTDTQYF. The CDR3 DNA reads as TGTGCCAGCAGCGGACAGTCTTACACAGATACGCAGTATTTT.

This clonotype was detected ten times or more. V usage is TRBV3-1 and J usage is TRBJ2-7; D might be TRBD2 (6 bases). V was shortened by 1 base and J by 0 bases, with 10 bases between the two germline ends. Germline V gene data show CDR1 as LGHDT and CDR2 as YNNKEL (reference sequence). The CDR3 spans 15 residues. As DNA, the CDR3 is TGTGCCAGCAGCCAAGCGGCGGGGAGCTCCTACGAGCAGTACTTC. Translated, it gives CASSQAAGSSYEQYF.

The rearrangement uses TRBV12-3 or TRBV12-4 and TRBJ1-4, with TRBD1 matching 8 bases. V shed 6 bases and J 9 bases; nucleotides not matched to a gene: 9. The CDR3 has 14 residues. The CDR3 DNA is TGTGCCAGCAGCCGCGGACAGGGCACGAAAAAACTGTTTTTT. It is translated as CASSRGQGTKKLFF.

CDR3 DNA: TGCAGCGTTGAAGCCTGGAACAATGAGCAGTTCTTC. It codes for CSVEAWNNEQFF. The chain is built from TRBV29-1 and TRBJ2-1; D call uncertain. The CDR3 extends over 12 amino acids. Trimming removed 1 base at V and 5 bases at J, with 6 bases between. Germline values: CDR1 SQVTM, CDR2 ANQGSEA.

The gene calls are TRBV24-1 and TRBJ2-7; tentatively, D is TRBD1 (5 bases). Germline CDR1 and CDR2: KGHDR and SFDVKD. The CDR3 is 13 amino acids. Trimming pared 5 bases from V and 0 bases from J, leaving 7 bases between. DNA for the CDR3: TGTGCCACCAGTGGGACACTCTCCTACGAGCAGTACTTC. Its translation: CATSGTLSYEQYF.

The V call is TRBV28, the J call TRBJ2-7; 8 nucleotides line up with TRBD1. V dropped 6 bases and J dropped 7; count of bases not matched to a gene: 14. The CDR3 is 15 residues long. From germline, CDR1 is MDHEN and CDR2 SYDVKM. CDR3 in DNA: TGTGCCAGCAGGCGCCGGGACAGGCCAACTCGGGAGCAGTACTTC. Protein: CASRRRDRPTREQYF.

This clonotype has a single count. The junction departs from germline at one end; a sequencing error may be responsible. The chain carries TRBV6-1 and TRBJ2-7; no clear D gene. Germline V gene sequence: CDR1 MNHNS, CDR2 SASEGT. This CDR3 has 15 residues. CDR3 sequence: CASHEVTYSSYERYF. DNA for the CDR3: TGTGCCAGTCACGAGGTTACTTATTCCTCCTACGAGCGGTACTTC.

This rearrangement joins TRBV6-2 or TRBV6-3 to TRBJ2-3; TRBD2 agrees at 10 bases. V lost 5 bases to trimming and J lost 2 bases; unmatched junction nucleotides: 16. The germline V gene has CDR1 MNHEY and CDR2 SVGEGT. The CDR3 is made up of 19 amino acids. The CDR3 loop is CASSATGTSVILSTDTQYF. As DNA, the CDR3 is TGTGCCAGCAGTGCAACCGGGACTAGCGTTATCCTCTCCACAGATACGCAGTATTTT.